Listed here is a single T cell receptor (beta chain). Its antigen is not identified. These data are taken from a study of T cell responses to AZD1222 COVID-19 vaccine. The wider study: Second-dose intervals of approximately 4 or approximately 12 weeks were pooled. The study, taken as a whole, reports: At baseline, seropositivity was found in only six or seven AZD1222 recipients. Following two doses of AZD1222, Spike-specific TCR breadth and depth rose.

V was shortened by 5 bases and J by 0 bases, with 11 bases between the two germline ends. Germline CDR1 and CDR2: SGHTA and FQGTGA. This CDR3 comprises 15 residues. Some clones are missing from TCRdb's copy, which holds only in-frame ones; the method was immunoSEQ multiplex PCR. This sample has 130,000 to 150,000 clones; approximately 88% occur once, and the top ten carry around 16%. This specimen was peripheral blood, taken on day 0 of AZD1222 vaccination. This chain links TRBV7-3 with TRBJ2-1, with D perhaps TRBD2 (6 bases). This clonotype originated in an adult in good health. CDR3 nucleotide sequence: TGTGCCAGCAGCCCTACGGACTACTCCTACAATGAGCAGTTCTTC. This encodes CASSPTDYSYNEQFF. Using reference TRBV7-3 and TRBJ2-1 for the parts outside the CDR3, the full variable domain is GAGVSQTPSNKVTEKGKYVELRCDPISGHTALYWYRQSLGQGPEFLIYFQGTGAADDSGLPNDRFFAVRPEGSVSTLKIQRTERGDSAVYLCASSPTDYSYNEQFFGPGTRLTVL.